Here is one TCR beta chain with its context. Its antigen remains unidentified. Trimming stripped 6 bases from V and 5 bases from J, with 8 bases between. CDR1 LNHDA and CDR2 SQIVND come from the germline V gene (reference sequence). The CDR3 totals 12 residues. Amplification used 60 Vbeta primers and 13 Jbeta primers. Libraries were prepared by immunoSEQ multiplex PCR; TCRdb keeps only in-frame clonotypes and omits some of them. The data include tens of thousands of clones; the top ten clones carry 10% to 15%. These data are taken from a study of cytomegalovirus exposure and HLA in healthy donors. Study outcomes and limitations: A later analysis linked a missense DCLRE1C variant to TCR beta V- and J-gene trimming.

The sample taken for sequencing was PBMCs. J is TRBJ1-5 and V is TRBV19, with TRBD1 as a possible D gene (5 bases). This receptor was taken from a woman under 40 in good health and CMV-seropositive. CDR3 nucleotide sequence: TGTGCCAGTAGCGACAGAGATCAGCCCCAGCATTTT. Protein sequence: CASSDRDQPQHF.